Included here is one T cell receptor beta chain sequence, with context. Its antigen is currently unknown. Amplification used 60 Vbeta primers and 13 Jbeta primers. Sequenced by immunoSEQ multiplex PCR; TCRdb stores in-frame clones only, minus some. The sample contains some 140,000 clones, about 80% of which appear only once. The data were taken from a study of cytomegalovirus exposure and HLA in healthy donors. Study-wide background: The 110 million or so unique TCR beta sequences, from around 200 million T cells, were found by an earlier analysis. Regarding the study as a whole: A later analysis linked a missense DCLRE1C variant to TCR beta V- and J-gene trimming. Immune exposure information available was restricted to CMV serostatus. In vitro, a few CMV-associated chains proved specific for CMV antigens.

V was pared by 5 bases and J by 4 bases, with 8 bases between. Looked up from germline, CDR1 is SEHNR and CDR2 is FQNEAQ (reference sequence). This CDR3 spans 12 amino acids. The sequenced material came from PBMCs. The chain uses TRBV7-9 and TRBJ1-1; possible D gene TRBD1, 5 bases. The clonotype comes from a young man in good health and CMV-seronegative. The CDR3 here is CASSRGSTEAFF. In DNA form, the CDR3 reads TGTGCCAGCAGCAGGGGATCCACTGAAGCTTTCTTT.